Listed below are T cell receptor beta chains from one sample, sequenced in a study of shared clonotypes between healthy human individuals. Only in-frame clones appear in the TCRdb table, and some are missing; sequencing was by immunoSEQ multiplex PCR. The table has under 700,000 clones, approximately 95% seen once. The sequencing input was naive CD8+ T cells sorted from blood. The receptors were gathered from a woman aged 25 to 39 in good health. The CDR3 runs from the conserved cysteine through the conserved F or W. A D gene is named only where the DNA matches it firmly. Size is stated for part of the rows, as once, few or many counts, or as a class when the clone is expanded.

j_gene | v_gene | d_gene | abundance | CDR3aa | CDR3nt
TRBJ2-7 | TRBV28 | NA | NA | CASSLAGHYEQYF | TGTGCCAGCAGTTTAGCGGGACACTACGAGCAGTACTTC
TRBJ2-4 | TRBV2 | NA | NA | CASSGQIAKNIQYF | TGTGCCAGCAGTGGACAGATCGCCAAAAACATTCAGTACTTC
TRBJ2-7 | TRBV27 | NA | NA | CASSLGLTGYEQYF | TGTGCCAGCAGTTTGGGTCTGACAGGCTACGAGCAGTACTTC
TRBJ2-7 | TRBV15 | NA | NA | CATSRDRGHSYEQYF | TGTGCCACCAGCAGAGATCGGGGGCACTCCTACGAGCAGTACTTC
TRBJ2-2 | TRBV10-2 | NA | NA | CASSDSRDHIRTGELFF | TGCGCCAGCAGTGATTCCCGGGATCACATTCGTACCGGGGAGCTGTTTTTT
TRBJ2-2 | TRBV11-2 | NA | NA | CASSFSANTGELFF | TGTGCCAGCAGCTTTTCCGCGAACACCGGGGAGCTGTTTTTT
TRBJ2-7 | TRBV5-5 | NA | NA | CASSLEGITSSYEQYF | TGTGCCAGCAGCTTGGAGGGCATAACGAGCTCCTACGAGCAGTACTTC
TRBJ2-5 | TRBV28 | TRBD1 | NA | CASTGTGGKTQYF | TGTGCCAGCACCGGGACAGGGGGAAAGACCCAGTACTTC
TRBJ1-1 | TRBV10-3 | NA | NA | CAISESEPATVRGTEAFF | TGTGCCATCAGTGAGTCAGAGCCAGCGACAGTTCGGGGCACTGAAGCTTTCTTT
TRBJ1-2 | TRBV7-8 | NA | NA | CASSLDVEYGYTF | TGTGCCAGCAGCTTAGACGTGGAATATGGCTACACCTTC
TRBJ2-7 | TRBV7-8 | NA | NA | CASSLDRAANYEQYF | TGTGCCAGCAGCTTAGACCGGGCCGCCAACTACGAGCAGTACTTC
TRBJ2-3 | TRBV9 | NA | NA | CASMSSSTDTQYF | TGTGCCAGCATGTCTAGCAGCACAGATACGCAGTATTTT
TRBJ2-1 | TRBV19 | NA | NA | CASSIQLPVRLDEQFF | TGTGCCAGTAGTATCCAACTCCCAGTACGGTTAGATGAGCAGTTCTTC
TRBJ2-1 | TRBV27 | TRBD2 | NA | CASSLPGLASNEQFF | TGTGCCAGCAGTTTACCGGGACTAGCGTCTAATGAGCAGTTCTTC
TRBJ1-5 | TRBV19 | TRBD1 | NA | CASSRTTGAGQPQHF | TGTGCCAGTAGTAGGACTACAGGGGCGGGTCAGCCCCAGCATTTT
TRBJ2-3 | TRBV5-6 | NA | NA | CASSLVVGNTDTQYF | TGTGCCAGCAGCTTGGTTGTCGGAAACACAGATACGCAGTATTTT
TRBJ2-3 | TRBV4-1 | NA | NA | CASSPFVTDTQYF | TGCGCCAGCAGCCCCTTTGTTACAGATACGCAGTATTTT
TRBJ2-3 | TRBV13 | TRBD1 | NA | CASSEGGQGLDTQYF | TGTGCCAGCTCTGAGGGGGGACAGGGGTTAGATACGCAGTATTTT
TRBJ2-7 | TRBV28 | TRBD1 | NA | CASSGTGGRYEQYF | TGTGCCAGCAGTGGGACAGGGGGCAGGTACGAGCAGTACTTC
TRBJ2-2 | TRBV6-1 | TRBD2 | NA | CASSEVLAGGNTGELFF | TGTGCCAGCAGTGAAGTTTTGGCGGGAGGAAACACCGGGGAGCTGTTTTTT
TRBJ2-2 | TRBV27 | NA | NA | CASTPSGTGELFF | TGTGCCAGCACCCCCAGCGGAACCGGGGAGCTGTTTTTT
TRBJ1-1 | TRBV27 | TRBD1 | NA | CASTLQGASTEAFF | TGTGCCAGCACACTACAGGGGGCGTCCACTGAAGCTTTCTTT
TRBJ1-6 | TRBV30 | NA | NA | CAWSTGQYYNSPLHF | TGTGCCTGGAGTACTGGACAGTACTATAATTCACCCCTCCACTTT
TRBJ2-5 | TRBV11-2 | NA | NA | CASSFTGAGEQYF | TGTGCCAGCAGCTTTACAGGTGCAGGTGAGCAGTACTTC
TRBJ2-3 | TRBV7-9 | TRBD2 | NA | CASSPGTRDTDTQYF | TGTGCCAGCAGCCCCGGGACTAGAGACACAGATACGCAGTATTTT
TRBJ1-5 | TRBV30 | NA | few | CAWSVPAQPQHF | TGTGCCTGGAGTGTACCGGCTCAGCCCCAGCATTTT
TRBJ1-2 | TRBV27 | TRBD1 | once | CASSSTGTGRLGANYGYTF | TGTGCCAGCAGTTCCACCGGGACAGGACGCCTAGGAGCTAACTATGGCTACACCTTC
TRBJ2-4 | TRBV19 | NA | NA | CASSIANIQYF | TGTGCCAGTAGTATCGCCAACATTCAGTACTTC
TRBJ2-7 | TRBV4-2 | TRBD1 | once | CASSLDQQGYEQYF | TGTGCCAGCAGCCTCGATCAACAGGGGTACGAGCAGTACTTC
TRBJ2-1 | TRBV10-3 | TRBD2 | NA | CAISDPGLEFEQFF | TGTGCCATCAGTGACCCAGGACTAGAGTTTGAGCAGTTCTTC
TRBJ2-7 | TRBV7-2 | NA | NA | CASSYSSNWAEQYF | TGTGCCAGCAGCTACTCTTCCAATTGGGCCGAGCAGTACTTC
TRBJ1-5 | TRBV4-2 | NA | NA | CASSREGGVSNQPQHF | TGTGCCAGCAGCCGAGAAGGGGGGGTTAGCAATCAGCCCCAGCATTTT
TRBJ2-7 | TRBV7-9 | NA | NA | CASSLDSSGREQYF | TGTGCCAGCAGCTTAGACTCCTCCGGTAGGGAGCAGTACTTC
TRBJ1-1 | TRBV6-5 | NA | few | CASDAEAFF | TGTGCCAGTGACGCTGAAGCTTTCTTT
TRBJ2-2 | TRBV28 | TRBD2 | NA | CASSSPGLAGLTGELFF | TGTGCCAGCAGTTCCCCAGGACTAGCGGGATTGACCGGGGAGCTGTTTTTT
TRBJ2-7 | TRBV19 | NA | once | CASSIGPAVYEQYF | TGTGCCAGTAGTATAGGGCCGGCAGTCTACGAGCAGTACTTC
TRBJ2-7 | TRBV10-3 | TRBD1 | NA | CAISDRDSPYEQYF | TGTGCCATCAGTGACCGGGACAGTCCCTACGAGCAGTACTTC
TRBJ1-4 | TRBV19 | NA | once | CASEQGITSNEKLFF | TGTGCCAGCGAACAGGGAATTACCTCTAATGAAAAACTGTTTTTT
TRBJ2-2 | TRBV28 | TRBD2 | NA | CASSLGTSANSGGELFF | TGTGCCAGCAGTCTTGGGACTAGCGCGAACAGTGGCGGGGAGCTGTTTTTT
TRBJ1-1 | TRBV6-1 | TRBD1 | NA | CASSDRGRNTEAFF | TGTGCCAGCAGTGACAGGGGGCGGAACACTGAAGCTTTCTTT
TRBJ1-1 | TRBV27 | TRBD1 | NA | CASSFEGALSEAFF | TGTGCCAGCAGTTTTGAGGGGGCCCTGTCTGAAGCTTTCTTT
TRBJ2-3 | TRBV19 | NA | NA | CASSILAEGVDTQYF | TGTGCCAGTAGTATACTAGCGGAGGGGGTAGATACGCAGTATTTT
TRBJ1-4 | TRBV7-2 | NA | once | CASSHDGSGEKLFF | TGTGCCAGCAGCCACGACGGTTCCGGCGAAAAACTGTTTTTT
TRBJ2-7 | TRBV27 | TRBD1 | NA | CASSYRGAYEQYF | TGTGCCAGCAGTTACAGGGGTGCCTACGAGCAGTACTTC
TRBJ2-7 | TRBV19 | TRBD1 | NA | CASSPGQSSSYEQYF | TGTGCCAGTAGCCCGGGACAGTCGAGCTCCTACGAGCAGTACTTC
TRBJ2-6 | TRBV10-3 | NA | once | CAISEFSLISGANVLTF | TGTGCCATCAGTGAGTTCTCTTTGATATCTGGGGCCAACGTCCTGACTTTC
TRBJ2-4 | TRBV7-9 | TRBD1 | once | CASSPGQGEGIQYF | TGTGCCAGCAGCCCCGGACAGGGGGAAGGCATTCAGTACTTC
TRBJ2-2 | TRBV4-1 | TRBD1 | NA | CASSQDRANTGELFF | TGCGCCAGCAGCCAGGACAGGGCTAACACCGGGGAGCTGTTTTTT
TRBJ1-1 | TRBV19 | NA | NA | CASSIVGTRADTEAFF | TGTGCCAGTAGTATTGTAGGGACGCGGGCGGACACTGAAGCTTTCTTT
TRBJ2-7 | TRBV2 | TRBD1 | once | CASSAATGGSYEQYF | TGTGCCAGCAGTGCAGCTACAGGGGGTTCCTACGAGCAGTACTTC
TRBJ1-1 | TRBV27 | NA | once | CASRAANTEAFF | TGTGCCAGCAGAGCAGCGAACACTGAAGCTTTCTTT
TRBJ2-7 | TRBV14 | NA | NA | CASSPIRRQPSYEQYF | TGTGCCAGCAGCCCTATTAGAAGACAGCCCTCCTACGAGCAGTACTTC
TRBJ1-2 | TRBV27 | TRBD1 | once | CASSPGGPGYGYTF | TGTGCCAGCAGCCCAGGGGGTCCTGGCTATGGCTACACCTTC
TRBJ2-1 | TRBV7-6 | TRBD2 | NA | CASSLELAGGPLSNEQFF | TGTGCCAGCAGCTTAGAACTAGCGGGAGGGCCCTTATCGAATGAGCAGTTCTTC
TRBJ2-7 | TRBV27 | TRBD1 | NA | CASRMGQGTYEQYF | TGTGCCAGCAGAATGGGACAGGGGACCTACGAGCAGTACTTC
TRBJ1-5 | TRBV28 | NA | NA | CASRAGIGRAIPYSNQPQHF | TGTGCCAGCAGGGCTGGGATAGGCAGGGCGATACCCTATAGCAATCAGCCCCAGCATTTT
TRBJ2-7 | TRBV7-9 | TRBD1 | NA | CASSLDIGTGGFEQYF | TGTGCCAGCAGCTTAGATATCGGGACAGGGGGATTCGAGCAGTACTTC
TRBJ2-7 | TRBV11-2 | NA | once | CASSLEASMYEQYF | TGTGCCAGCAGCTTAGAGGCCAGCATGTACGAGCAGTACTTC
TRBJ2-2 | TRBV23-1 | NA | NA | CASNSTGELFF | TGCGCCAGCAACTCGACCGGGGAGCTGTTTTTT